This T cell receptor beta chain was obtained from a study of blood T cell repertoires in COVID-19. Whole-study context: Some COVID-19 samples were acute and others convalescent; all came from the United States, Italy and Spain.

In the study's own analysis: For nucleated cells, counts were estimated from reference gene primer amplification. TCRdb keeps only in-frame clones here, not all; method: immunoSEQ multiplex PCR. The V and J calls and clone size were taken over from that table, and D and trimming were inferred from the DNA. The sample records about 48,000 clones, around 83% being singletons. Source material: peripheral blood. This sequence was found in a human donor in a cohort sampled during active COVID-19.

The CDR3 nucleotides are TGTGCCAGCAGGGGACAGGGGCCGAGTGAAAAACTGTTTTTT. Its protein is CASRGQGPSEKLFF. The chain joins TRBV6-5 to TRBJ1-4; 10 bases match TRBD1. Looked up from germline, CDR1 is MNHEY and CDR2 is SVGAGI. The CDR3 runs 14 residues. Trimming removed 6 bases from V and 7 bases from J; junction bases left unmatched: 5.